This T cell receptor (beta chain) was captured by sequencing in a study of blood T cell repertoires in COVID-19. Study-wide background: Whether acute or convalescent, the COVID-19 samples came from the United States, Italy and Spain. T cells, B-cell-depleted T cells, or PBMCs provided the cDNA or gDNA that served as material.

V lost 3 bases, J lost 0 bases, and 18 bases lay in between. CDR1 and CDR2 from the germline V gene are LNHDA and SQIVND (reference sequence). The CDR3 is 18 residues long. Original processing notes: Estimates of nucleated cell counts were drawn from the amplification of reference gene primers. Here immunoSEQ multiplex PCR was the method, and the copy in TCRdb shows in-frame clones only, minus some. V and J calls and clone size are given by that table; D and trimming were obtained from the DNA. The sample lists around 140,000 clones, approximately 88% occurring once. The receptor was isolated from a man in his sixties with active or convalescent COVID-19. V is TRBV19 and J is TRBJ1-5; D gene uncertain. The sample consisted of peripheral blood. CDR3 in DNA: TGTGCCAGTAGTATCGGCAGAACAAGACTGGATAGCAATCAGCCCCAGCATTTT. It yields the protein CASSIGRTRLDSNQPQHF. Full variable domain (missing parts from reference TRBV19 and TRBJ1-5): DGGITQSPKYLFRKEGQNVTLSCEQNLNHDAMYWYRQDPGQGLRLIYYSQIVNDFQKGDIAEGYSVSREKKESFPLTVTSAQKNPTAFYLCASSIGRTRLDSNQPQHFGDGTRLSIL.